Following are 27 T cell receptor beta chains from one sample sequenced in a study of beta chain features in type 1 diabetes (dated by TCRdb to the late 2010s). Receptor amplification or capture employed the immunoSEQ multiplex PCR assay. The High Capacity cDNA Reverse Transcription Kit was used to reverse transcribe all of the isolated RNA, meaning that expressed TCRB transcripts were what got sequenced. TCRdb stores this immuneACCESS table with in-frame sequences only. Part of the clones is absent; in the studies checked, under half of the shortfall reflects unresolved V genes, and no reason is known for the rest. The sample table records roughly 370,000 clones; about 14% of these occur just once. The ten largest clones add up to roughly 0.04% of the sample. The specimen sequenced was naive CD4+ T cells from blood. The cell subset or site label on this specimen signifies: true naive CD4+ T cells. These receptors were obtained from a man aged 25-45 years in good health.

The chain joins TRBV7-8 to TRBJ1-1; TRBD1 matches 10 bases. The CDR3 has 15 residues. J gave up 5 bases and V 5 bases, and 8 bases lay outside the gene matches. Germline V gives CDR1 SGHVS, CDR2 FQNEAQ. The CDR3 sequence is CASSRRTGGKTEAFF. The CDR3 DNA follows: TGTGCCAGCAGCCGGCGGACAGGGGGAAAAACTGAAGCTTTCTTT.

The chain employs TRBV29-1 and TRBJ2-1, with no clear D. The V gene lost 3 bases and the J gene lost 6 bases, with 9 bases spanning the gap. The CDR3 is 12 amino acids. The V gene's germline CDR1 is SQVTM and CDR2 ANQGSEA. In DNA form, the CDR3 reads TGCAGCGTTGATTTGCTTAGCAATGAGCAGTTCTTC. Its protein is CSVDLLSNEQFF.

There are a few counts of this clone. The chain links TRBV9 to TRBJ2-3; TRBD2 matches at 9 bases. J was trimmed by 3 bases and V by 4 bases; bases with no gene match: 9. The CDR3 extends over 16 amino acids. CDR1 is SGDLS and CDR2 is YYNGEE in the germline V gene. CDR3: CASSPRAAGGTDTQYF. In DNA form, the CDR3 reads TGTGCCAGCAGCCCCCGGGCAGCGGGGGGAACAGATACGCAGTATTTT.

The chain employs TRBV6-6 and TRBJ2-7; 10 nucleotides align to TRBD1. The CDR3 is 16 residues long. The V gene's germline CDR1 is MNHNY and CDR2 SVGAGI (reference sequence). J lost 0 bases, V lost 6 bases, and 8 bases had no gene match. This CDR3 is CASSPAGQGSSYEQYF. DNA of the CDR3: TGTGCCAGCAGCCCAGCGGGACAGGGGAGCTCCTACGAGCAGTACTTC.

The chain is built from TRBV6-6 and TRBJ2-2, with 9 bases aligning to TRBD2. The CDR3 has 13 amino acids. Trimming cost V 6 bases and J 4 bases; bases outside gene matches: 0. Germline CDR1 and CDR2: MNHNY and SVGAGI (reference sequence). The CDR3 DNA sequence: TGTGCCAGCAGACTAGCGGGCACCGGGGAGCTGTTTTTT. This encodes CASRLAGTGELFF.

The genes are TRBV9 and TRBJ2-4, with D possibly TRBD1 on 5 matching bases. Deletions cut 6 bases from V and 6 bases from J, with 13 bases between. CDR3 length: 13 amino acids. Germline V lookup: CDR1 SGDLS, CDR2 YYNGEE. DNA for the CDR3: TGTGCCAGCAATACAGGTTACGGAAACATTCAGTACTTC. Translating it yields CASNTGYGNIQYF.

This clone was detected many times. V and J are TRBV30 and TRBJ2-5; D perhaps matches TRBD2 (6 bases). The germline gives CDR1 GTSNPN, CDR2 SVGIG (reference sequence). This CDR3 region has 12 residues. The ends were cut back, 7 bases at V and 4 bases at J, with 13 bases in the middle. The CDR3 DNA sequence: TGTGCCTCTTGGGGAGGTGGAGAGACCCAGTACTTC. Amino acids: CASWGGGETQYF. The full variable domain, completed using reference TRBV30 and TRBJ2-5, is SQTIHQWPATLVQPVGSPLSLECTVEGTSNPNLYWYRQAAGRGLQLLFYSVGIGQISSEVPQNLSASRPQDRQFILSSKKLLLSDSGFYLCASWGGGETQYFGPGTRLLVL.

This clone has just a few counts. Here the CDR3 reads CASSPFVQGQDTEAFF. CDR3 nucleotides: TGTGCCAGCAGTCCATTCGTACAGGGTCAGGACACTGAAGCTTTCTTT. The chain combines TRBV27 with TRBJ1-1; tentatively, D is TRBD1 (6 bases). Trimming took off 5 bases at V and 3 bases at J, with 19 bases between the two ends. Germline CDR1 is MNHEY and CDR2 is SMNVEV (reference sequence). The CDR3 is made up of 16 amino acids.

This clone appeared a few times. The chain is built from TRBV29-1 and TRBJ1-4; a weak D match, TRBD1 (5 bases). Trimming left V 6 bases short and J 8 bases short, with 16 bases between. The CDR3 extends over 13 amino acids. CDR1 and CDR2 (germline): SQVTM, ANQGSEA. The CDR3 region is CSVQGSRGEKLFF. The CDR3 bases are TGCAGCGTGCAGGGTTCAAGGGGAGAAAAACTGTTTTTT.

A few counts support this clone. Here the CDR3 DNA reads TGTGCCAGCAGCGCTAAGGGACAGGGATACAATGAGCAGTTCTTC. This sequence encodes CASSAKGQGYNEQFF. The chain has TRBV9 and TRBJ2-1; the match to TRBD1 covers 9 bases. V lost 3 bases and J lost 4; bases outside the gene matches: 5. The germline gives CDR1 SGDLS, CDR2 YYNGEE. This CDR3 is 15 amino acids long.

A few counts support this clone. The chain links TRBV4-1 to TRBJ2-1, with a weak D call TRBD2 (5 bases). Per germline, CDR1 MGHRA and CDR2 YSYEKL. V gave up 4 bases and J gave up 2 bases, with 9 bases separating them. This CDR3 has 14 amino acids. CDR3 region: CASSPTGTYNEQFF. In nucleotides, the CDR3 is TGCGCCAGCAGCCCGACGGGAACCTACAATGAGCAGTTCTTC.

The chain links TRBV11-3 to TRBJ2-1, with TRBD2 matching 7 bases. Germline-derived CDR1 and CDR2 are SGHNT and YENEEA. The CDR3 is made up of 13 amino acids. Unmatched junction bases numbered 10, after V lost 7 bases and J lost 10 bases. CDR3 DNA sequence: TGTGCCAGCACCCCCGGGGCGGGAGTCGAGCAGTTCTTC. Amino acids: CASTPGAGVEQFF.

The chain links TRBV7-2 to TRBJ2-5; 8 nucleotides align to TRBD2. The CDR3 covers 14 residues. The germline V gene encodes CDR1 SGHTA and CDR2 FQGNSA. Trimming at V came to 6 bases and at J to 3 bases, leaving 6 bases not matched to a gene. The CDR3 spells CASRSRGGEETQYF. The DNA of the CDR3 is TGTGCCAGCAGGAGCCGGGGGGGCGAAGAGACCCAGTACTTC.

The rearrangement uses TRBV7-9 and TRBJ1-3, with D unclear. With 7 bases removed from V and 0 bases from J, the gap between germline ends came to 16 bases. Per germline, CDR1 SEHNR and CDR2 FQNEAQ (reference sequence). CDR3 size: 16 residues. DNA of the CDR3: TGTGCCAGCACCATGGACGGGCCCGGCTCTGGAAACACCATATATTTT. It encodes CASTMDGPGSGNTIYF.

About this clone: Other DNA sequences within the sample encode an identical CDR3. The rearrangement links TRBV7-2 to TRBJ2-3; maybe TRBD1 (5 bases). V lost 1 base and J 2 bases, leaving 7 bases between the germline ends. This CDR3 comprises 14 residues. Per the germline V gene, CDR1 is SGHTA and CDR2 is FQGNSA. The CDR3 DNA sequence: TGTGCCAGCAGCTTAGGACAGTACACAGATACGCAGTATTTT. Protein product: CASSLGQYTDTQYF.

This clone appeared a few times. The rearrangement links TRBV9 to TRBJ2-1; 8 nucleotides match TRBD2. The CDR3 has 16 amino acids. Germline values: CDR1 SGDLS, CDR2 YYNGEE. With 0 bases clipped from V and 2 bases from J, the junction kept 4 bases outside the gene matches. CDR3 sequence reads: CASSVAGTRPYNEQFF. DNA for the CDR3: TGTGCCAGCAGCGTAGCTGGGACTAGACCCTACAATGAGCAGTTCTTC.

This clone was seen only a few times. V gene TRBV7-2 combines with J gene TRBJ2-1; 8 bases agree with TRBD2. The CDR3 length is 14 residues. CDR1 and CDR2 from the germline V gene are SGHTA and FQGNSA. The J segment lost 7 bases and the V segment lost 5 bases, leaving 7 bases of the junction unmatched. The CDR3 loop is CASSPLAGRNEQFF. CDR3 sequence (DNA): TGTGCCAGCAGCCCCTTAGCGGGAAGGAATGAGCAGTTCTTC.

This sequence joins TRBV2 and TRBJ1-1, with 7 bases that match TRBD1. CDR1 and CDR2 from the germline V gene are SNHLY and FYNNEI. The CDR3 runs to 13 residues. The V and J ends lost 2 bases and 5 bases, in that order; junction bases with no gene match: 2. CDR3 nucleotides: TGTGCCAGCAGTGAACAGGGGGAAACTGAAGCTTTCTTT. Its translation: CASSEQGETEAFF. The variable domain in full, completed from reference TRBV2 and TRBJ1-1, reads EPEVTQTPSHQVTQMGQEVILRCVPISNHLYFYWYRQILGQKVEFLVSFYNNEISEKSEIFDDQFSVERPDGSNFTLKIRSTKLEDSAMYFCASSEQGETEAFFGQGTRLTVV.

V and J are TRBV29-1 and TRBJ2-7; D unresolved. V lost 4 bases and J 3 bases, leaving 10 bases between the germline ends. The germline V gene has CDR1 SQVTM and CDR2 ANQGSEA. CDR3 length: 12 amino acids. The CDR3 here is CSVGPCHYEQYV. The CDR3 DNA sequence: TGCAGCGTTGGGCCCTGCCACTACGAGCAGTACGTC.

This chain's CDR3 is CASSPDFSSTIGTQYF. CDR3 sequence (DNA): TGTGCCAGCAGCCCGGATTTTAGTTCGACAATCGGGACCCAGTACTTC. This chain uses TRBV5-6 with TRBJ2-5; the D is unclear. The CDR3 has 16 amino acids. Per germline, CDR1 SGHDT and CDR2 YYEEEE. Between the trimmed V and J ends, which lost 4 bases and 7 bases, there was a span of 23 bases.

This chain links TRBV9 with TRBJ1-6; D is undetermined. Germline V CDR1 and CDR2: SGDLS, YYNGEE. Trimming cost V 1 base and J 6 bases, with 11 bases left between them. This CDR3 contains 15 residues. The CDR3 sequence: CASSVYSRSNSPLHF. DNA for the CDR3: TGTGCCAGCAGCGTATATTCGCGGAGTAATTCACCCCTCCACTTT.

The chain is built from TRBV29-1 and TRBJ1-1; D gene ambiguous. V was trimmed by 5 bases and J by 1 base, leaving 5 bases between them. The CDR3 is made up of 11 amino acids. Germline CDR1 is SQVTM and CDR2 is ANQGSEA. The CDR3 DNA reads as TGCAGCGTTTATCAGAACACTGAAGCTTTCTTT. It is translated as CSVYQNTEAFF.

This clone was seen just once. The V gene is TRBV4-2, the J gene TRBJ2-3; D is unclear. Germline-derived CDR1 and CDR2 are LGHNA and YNFKEQ. The CDR3 runs to 14 residues. Trimming left V 2 bases short and J 4 bases short, with 10 bases between. The CDR3 is CASSQLASPDTQYF. DNA of the CDR3: TGTGCCAGCAGCCAATTGGCCAGCCCAGATACGCAGTATTTT.

The genes are TRBV23-1 and TRBJ1-1; TRBD1 agrees at 7 bases. TRBV23-1 is given ORF status, its function remaining uncertain. Germline trimming cut 1 base from V and 1 base from J; bases unmatched to any gene: 3. The CDR3 sequence is 15 residues long. The CDR3 bases are TGCGCCAGCAGTCAATTCCCAGGGGGGAACACTGAAGCTTTCTTT. Its protein product is CASSQFPGGNTEAFF.

This clone was recorded a few times. This CDR3 is also generated by other DNA sequences in the sample. V and J are TRBV4-1 and TRBJ2-5; no definite D call. CDR3 size: 11 residues. V shed 0 bases and J shed 5 bases, with 1 base lying between them. Germline V gives CDR1 MGHRA, CDR2 YSYEKL. For the CDR3, the DNA is TGCGCCAGCAGCCAAGAGGAGACCCAGTACTTC. Translated: CASSQEETQYF.

This clone showed up just a few times. This rearrangement joins TRBV25-1 to TRBJ2-1, with 8 bases that match TRBD1. This CDR3 spans 16 amino acids. V lost 0 bases, J lost 0 bases, and 1 base stayed unmatched. The germline gives CDR1 MGHDK, CDR2 SYGVNS. CDR3 DNA sequence: TGTGCCAGCAGTGAATACGACAGGGGCTCCTACAATGAGCAGTTCTTC. Translation gives CASSEYDRGSYNEQFF.

Comment on this clone: An end of the junction does not agree with germline; a read error may underlie this. This chain connects TRBV6-1 to TRBJ2-4, with 8 nucleotides matching TRBD1. Germline V gives CDR1 MNHNS, CDR2 SASEGT. This CDR3 contains 16 residues. Here the CDR3 DNA reads TGTGCCATCAGTGATCACTCCAGGGGGCGCGAAAACATTCAGTACTTC. Translating it yields CAISDHSRGRENIQYF.